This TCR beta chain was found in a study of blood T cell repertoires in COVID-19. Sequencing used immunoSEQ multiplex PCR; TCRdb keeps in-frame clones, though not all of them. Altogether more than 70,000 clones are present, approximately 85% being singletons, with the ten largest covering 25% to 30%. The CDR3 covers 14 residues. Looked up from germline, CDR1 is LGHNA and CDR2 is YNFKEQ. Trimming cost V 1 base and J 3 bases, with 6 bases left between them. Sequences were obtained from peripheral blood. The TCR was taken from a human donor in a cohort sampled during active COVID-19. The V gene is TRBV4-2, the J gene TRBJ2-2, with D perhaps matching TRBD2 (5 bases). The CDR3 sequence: CASSQVRDTGELFF. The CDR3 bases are TGTGCCAGCAGCCAAGTGAGGGACACCGGGGAGCTGTTTTTT.